These 8 T cell receptor beta chains originate from one sample sequenced in a study of blood T cell repertoires in COVID-19. Using immunoSEQ multiplex PCR, the repertoire was profiled, and TCRdb retains in-frame clones only, with some absent. The sample has approximately 150,000 clones; 60% to 85% are singletons. The specimen sequenced was peripheral blood. These receptors all stem from a woman aged 55-69 years with acute or convalescent COVID-19.

The chain recombines TRBV7-7 with TRBJ2-2; D possibly corresponds to TRBD1 (5 bases). The CDR3 contains 15 residues. Germline-derived CDR1 and CDR2 are SSHAT and FNYEAQ (reference sequence). V dropped 5 bases and J dropped 6 bases, with 16 bases sitting between them. The CDR3 DNA sequence: TGTGCCAGCAGCCCAAGGGGCGCAGGGCCCGGGGAGCTGTTTTTT. This translates into CASSPRGAGPGELFF.

The CDR3: CASSFRAGGVSEQFF. CDR3 coding DNA: TGCGCCAGCAGCTTCCGAGCGGGAGGGGTTAGTGAGCAGTTCTTC. The J gene is TRBJ2-1, the V gene TRBV5-1; 10 positions agree with TRBD2. CDR1 and CDR2 (germline): SGHRS, YFSETQ. The CDR3 totals 15 residues. V dropped 2 bases and J dropped 9; count of bases not matched to a gene: 8.

This clone was observed a single time. The V and J genes are TRBV10-1 and TRBJ1-2; D may be TRBD1 (5 bases). Trimming cost V 2 bases and J 8 bases, with 12 bases left between them. The CDR3 sequence is 13 residues long. CDR1 is WNHNN, CDR2 SYGVQD, per germline (reference sequence). The CDR3 bases are TGCGCCAGCAGTGAGACCTCGCGGGACGGCTACACCTTC. Its protein is CASSETSRDGYTF.

In regard to this clone: Compared with germline, one end of the junction differs, possibly owing to a read error. The genes are TRBV6-5 and TRBJ2-1; 16 bases are a match to TRBD2. The CDR3 length is 15 residues. Per germline, CDR1 MNHEY and CDR2 SVGAGI. This CDR3 is CASSPTGLAGGYLIF. DNA for the CDR3: TGTGCCAGCAGTCCTACGGGACTAGCGGGAGGGTATCTGATCTTC.

V is TRBV28 and J is TRBJ1-6, with D tentatively TRBD1 (6 bases). This CDR3 comprises 12 residues. Germline CDR1 and CDR2: MDHEN and SYDVKM. The CDR3 nucleotides read TGTGCGAGCGGTACAGGGAATTCACCCCTCCACTTT. Its protein product is CASGTGNSPLHF.

The V and J genes are TRBV9 and TRBJ1-2; perhaps TRBD1 as D (6 bases). Trimming pared 3 bases from V and 1 base from J, leaving 13 bases between. The germline CDR1 and CDR2 sequences are SGDLS and YYNGEE. CDR3 length: 15 residues. In nucleotides, the CDR3 is TGTGCCAGCAGCGAGGGGGACACCCTTAACTATGGCTACACCTTC. It yields the protein CASSEGDTLNYGYTF.

V gene TRBV6-5 combines with J gene TRBJ2-1; 8 bases match TRBD2. The germline CDR1 and CDR2 sequences are MNHEY and SVGAGI. J gave up 6 bases and V 4 bases, and 5 bases lay outside the gene matches. The CDR3 totals 14 residues. The CDR3, as DNA: TGTGCCAGCAGTTTAAAGCGGGGGTTCAATGAGCAGTTCTTC. This translates into CASSLKRGFNEQFF.

This chain joins TRBV11-3 and TRBJ2-1, with D perhaps matching TRBD2 (6 bases). The V gene lost 5 bases and the J gene lost 5 bases, with 31 bases spanning the gap. The CDR3 totals 20 residues. Germline CDR1 SGHNT, CDR2 YENEEA. The CDR3 nucleotides read TGTGCCAGCAGCCCGGGGCGGGGTTTTTTCGGGACCCATGCTGACAATGAGCAGTTCTTC. Residues: CASSPGRGFFGTHADNEQFF.